Detailed here is one T cell receptor beta chain. No antigen is known for it. Here immunoSEQ multiplex PCR was the method, and the copy in TCRdb shows in-frame clones only, minus some. Counted here are about 160,000 clones, around 90% occurring once; the ten biggest clones make up 0.9% to 1.2%. Unmatched junction bases numbered 6, after V lost 4 bases and J lost 11 bases. The CDR3 spans 15 residues. Germline-derived CDR1 and CDR2 are KGHSH and LQKENI. The study pooled second doses at about 4 or about 12 weeks. The source of the sample is a study of T cell responses to AZD1222 COVID-19 vaccine. Findings of the study overall: The study found Spike-specific TCR breadth and depth rose after two AZD1222 doses. Spike-spanning, vaccine-associated CD4 TCRs were dominant at 160-218 and 743-854. Clonal diversity may have been underestimated in mostly white British donors.

The chain links TRBV18 to TRBJ2-1; the match to TRBD2 covers 15 bases. The receptor was isolated from an adult who received the AZD1222 COVID-19 vaccine. This sample comprised peripheral blood, obtained 28 days after the second AZD1222 dose. In DNA form, the CDR3 reads TGTGCCAGCTCACTTCCCGGACTAGCGGGGGGGCAGCAGTTCTTC. Translated: CASSLPGLAGGQQFF.